This entry lists 29 T cell receptor beta chains sequenced from one sample in a study of cytomegalovirus exposure and HLA in healthy donors. Primers for the PCR totalled 60 Vbeta and 13 Jbeta. The repertoire was sequenced with immunoSEQ multiplex PCR; TCRdb's copy has only in-frame clones and lacks some. The sample includes about 150,000 clones, roughly 80% seen only once; the top ten take about 8.1%. Input material: PBMCs. The receptors derive from a woman in her fifties or sixties in good health and CMV-seropositive.

Only a few counts were recorded for this clone. The V call is TRBV7-9, the J call TRBJ1-1; 10 nucleotides match TRBD1. The CDR3 covers 17 residues. Trimming removed 4 bases from V and 0 bases from J; junction bases left unmatched: 8. The germline V gene has CDR1 SEHNR and CDR2 FQNEAQ (reference sequence). The CDR3 loop reads CASSSGTGDFMNTEAFF. In DNA, the CDR3 is TGTGCCAGCAGCTCCGGGACAGGGGATTTCATGAACACTGAAGCTTTCTTT.

This clone has just a few counts. V gene TRBV4-3 combines with J gene TRBJ1-3; D is possibly TRBD1 (5 bases). The V gene lost 0 bases and the J gene lost 3 bases, with 12 bases spanning the gap. CDR1 and CDR2 from the germline V gene are LGHNA and YSLEER. This CDR3 contains 16 residues. The CDR3 nucleotides are TGCGCCAGCAGCCAAGATGGCGGGGGTTTTGGAAACACCATATATTTT. Protein: CASSQDGGGFGNTIYF.

This clone came up once. This sequence joins TRBV28 and TRBJ2-5; 8 nucleotides align to TRBD2. The CDR3 spans 17 residues. Losses at the gene ends were 5 bases for V and 0 bases for J; bases not matched to a gene: 11. Germline V gene data show CDR1 as MDHEN and CDR2 as SYDVKM. CDR3 sequence: CASSTPPGRADQETQYF. CDR3 DNA sequence: TGTGCCAGCAGTACGCCACCCGGGAGGGCCGACCAAGAGACCCAGTACTTC.

The CDR3 coding sequence is TGTGCCAGCAGCTTGAGAGATTCTACTAGCACAGATACGCAGTATTTT. This translates into CASSLRDSTSTDTQYF. The rearrangement uses TRBV5-8 and TRBJ2-3, with D unclear. The CDR3 is 16 amino acids. V was shortened by 1 base and J by 0 bases, with 12 bases between the two germline ends. CDR1 and CDR2 from the germline V gene are SGHTS and YDEGEE.

V and J are TRBV2 and TRBJ1-2; possibly TRBD1 for D (5 bases). V dropped 8 bases and J dropped 6 bases, with 13 bases sitting between them. This CDR3 is built from 12 residues. Germline-derived CDR1 and CDR2 are SNHLY and FYNNEI. Here the CDR3 DNA reads TGTGCCAGCGGCGCAGGGTTTCATGGCTACACCTTC. Translating it yields CASGAGFHGYTF. Looking up the rest from reference TRBV2 and TRBJ1-2 gives the full variable domain: EPEVTQTPSHQVTQMGQEVILRCVPISNHLYFYWYRQILGQKVEFLVSFYNNEISEKSEIFDDQFSVERPDGSNFTLKIRSTKLEDSAMYFCASGAGFHGYTFGSGTRLTVV.

The V and J genes are TRBV4-1 and TRBJ2-5; a possible D gene is TRBD1 (6 bases). Near its end, the DNA agrees better with TRBJ2-7, so the J call may be wrong. CDR1 and CDR2 (germline): MGHRA, YSYEKL. CDR3 length equals 14 residues. The CDR3 nucleotides read TGCGCCAGCAGCCATTCGACAGGAGCCTACGAGCAGTACTTC. It encodes CASSHSTGAYEQYF.

The chain recombines TRBV4-1 with TRBJ2-5; 13 bases match TRBD2. V gave up 4 bases and J gave up 1 base; unmatched junction bases: 12. Germline assignment: CDR1 MGHRA and CDR2 YSYEKL. The CDR3 contains 19 residues. CDR3 residues: CASSLSFGTSGGVQETQYF. CDR3 sequence (DNA): TGCGCCAGCAGCCTCTCGTTCGGAACTAGCGGGGGGGTCCAAGAGACCCAGTACTTC.

The chain combines TRBV28 with TRBJ1-2; 8 bases match TRBD1. Trimming at V came to 4 bases and at J to 3 bases, leaving 7 bases not matched to a gene. The CDR3 is 15 residues long. Germline lookup yields CDR1 MDHEN and CDR2 SYDVKM. The CDR3 region has the DNA TGTGCCAGCAGTTCCCAGGGGGCGCAGGACTATGGCTACACCTTC. Its protein product is CASSSQGAQDYGYTF.

This sequence joins TRBV7-2 and TRBJ2-1, with a weak D call TRBD2 (7 bases). Germline CDR1 and CDR2: SGHTA and FQGNSA. There are 16 residues in the CDR3. Trimming cost V 2 bases and J 4 bases, with 15 bases left between them. This CDR3 reads CASSLLAGAFYNEQFF. The CDR3 nucleotides are TGTGCCAGCAGCTTACTGGCGGGGGCCTTTTACAATGAGCAGTTCTTC.

The chain recombines TRBV4-1 with TRBJ1-5; no clear D. Germline-derived CDR1 and CDR2 are MGHRA and YSYEKL. The CDR3 sequence is 14 residues long. V was clipped by 0 bases and J by 7 bases, with 10 bases between them. The CDR3 is CASSQDGSEQPQHF. The CDR3 DNA sequence: TGCGCCAGCAGCCAAGATGGTTCGGAGCAGCCCCAGCATTTT.

CDR3 nucleotides: TGTGCCAGCAGCTTAGAACTAGCGGGGGGTTCACAAGAGACCCAGTACTTC. Protein sequence: CASSLELAGGSQETQYF. V gene TRBV5-4 combines with J gene TRBJ2-5; 12 bases fit TRBD2. CDR3 size: 17 residues. V gave up 2 bases and J gave up 2 bases; unmatched junction bases: 7. CDR1 is SGHNT, CDR2 YYREEE, per germline (reference sequence).

The chain carries TRBV6-6 and TRBJ2-1; D not resolved. The ends were cut back, 3 bases at V and 5 bases at J, with 2 bases in the middle. CDR1 is MNHNY, CDR2 SVGAGI, per germline (reference sequence). The CDR3 covers 11 residues. CDR3 DNA sequence: TGTGCCAGCAGTTATAACAATGAGCAGTTCTTC. Encoded protein: CASSYNNEQFF.

The chain couples TRBV5-4 to TRBJ1-2; D remains ambiguous. CDR3 length equals 13 residues. Trimming cost V 1 base and J 7 bases, with 11 bases left between them. CDR1 and CDR2 (germline): SGHNT, YYREEE (reference sequence). The CDR3 reads CASSLISVLGYTF. CDR3 in DNA: TGTGCCAGCAGCTTGATTAGTGTCCTTGGCTACACCTTC.

V is TRBV25-1 and J is TRBJ1-2; 10 bases map to TRBD1. The CDR3 loop spans 15 amino acids. With 4 bases clipped from V and 8 bases from J, the junction kept 10 bases outside the gene matches. Germline lookup yields CDR1 MGHDK and CDR2 SYGVNS. CDR3 bases: TGTGCCAGCAGTGGACTTACCGGGACAGGGGAAGGCTACACCTTC. Translated, it gives CASSGLTGTGEGYTF.

This chain links TRBV28 with TRBJ2-4; TRBD2 might be the D (5 bases). CDR1 is MDHEN, CDR2 SYDVKM, per germline. The CDR3 totals 16 residues. Trimming took off 5 bases at V and 0 bases at J, with 14 bases between the two ends. The CDR3 DNA reads as TGTGCCAGCAGTCTTCAGCGGAGTTTAGCCAAAAACATTCAGTACTTC. Amino acid sequence: CASSLQRSLAKNIQYF.

As to this clone: Different DNA sequences within this sample yield the same CDR3. The chain is built from TRBV6-5 and TRBJ2-7, with D possibly being TRBD1 (6 bases). Germline V lookup: CDR1 MNHEY, CDR2 SVGAGI. Trimming stripped 2 bases from V and 1 base from J, with 6 bases between. This CDR3 region has 13 residues. The CDR3 region has the DNA TGTGCCAGCAGTTACGGGACATCCTACGAGCAGTACTTC. Amino acid sequence: CASSYGTSYEQYF.

The chain is built from TRBV5-1 and TRBJ1-2, with TRBD1 matching over 9 bases. The V gene's germline CDR1 is SGHRS and CDR2 YFSETQ. With V trimmed by 0 bases and J by 8 bases, 8 bases remained unmatched. This CDR3 contains 15 residues. CDR3 coding DNA: TGCGCCAGCAGCTTGGGATCGGGGACAGGGTACGGCTACACCTTC. This gives the protein CASSLGSGTGYGYTF.

The rearrangement uses TRBV7-3 and TRBJ2-3; TRBD2 is a possible D gene (6 bases). This CDR3 spans 13 amino acids. Trimming removed 6 bases at V and 6 bases at J, with 13 bases between. Germline CDR1 and CDR2: SGHTA and FQGTGA. The CDR3 nucleotides are TGTGCCAGCAGTAGGGACTTTGGGGATACGCAGTATTTT. Residues: CASSRDFGDTQYF. The complete variable domain, with remaining parts taken from reference TRBV7-3 and TRBJ2-3, reads GAGVSQTPSNKVTEKGKYVELRCDPISGHTALYWYRQSLGQGPEFLIYFQGTGAADDSGLPNDRFFAVRPEGSVSTLKIQRTERGDSAVYLCASSRDFGDTQYFGPGTRLTVL.

The rearrangement links TRBV18 to TRBJ1-5; perhaps TRBD1 as D (5 bases). This CDR3 comprises 15 residues. V lost 3 bases, J lost 2 bases, and 11 bases lay in between. Germline V lookup: CDR1 KGHSH, CDR2 LQKENI. The CDR3 loop is CASSPQGFGNQPQHF. The CDR3 DNA reads TGTGCCAGCTCACCCCAGGGTTTTGGCAATCAGCCCCAGCATTTT.

The V and J genes are TRBV30 and TRBJ2-5; no clear D. The length of the CDR3 is 16 residues. V was pared by 2 bases and J by 2 bases, with 18 bases between. Per the germline V gene, CDR1 is GTSNPN and CDR2 is SVGIG (reference sequence). The CDR3 DNA is TGTGCCTGGAGTCTGAAGGCCTTTAGCCAACAAGAGACCCAGTACTTC. This codes for CAWSLKAFSQQETQYF. The full variable domain, in which reference TRBV30 and TRBJ2-5 provide the parts outside the CDR3, is SQTIHQWPATLVQPVGSPLSLECTVEGTSNPNLYWYRQAAGRGLQLLFYSVGIGQISSEVPQNLSASRPQDRQFILSSKKLLLSDSGFYLCAWSLKAFSQQETQYFGPGTRLLVL.

V and J are TRBV18 and TRBJ1-1; D unclear. Trimming took 0 bases from V and 5 from J, leaving 10 bases between them. From germline, CDR1 is KGHSH and CDR2 LQKENI. The CDR3 covers 14 residues. The CDR3 DNA reads TGTGCCAGCTCACCACCGGGAGAGCGGACTGAAGCTTTCTTT. It specifies CASSPPGERTEAFF. Complete variable domain (other parts from reference TRBV18 and TRBJ1-1): NAGVMQNPRHLVRRRGQEARLRCSPMKGHSHVYWYRQLPEEGLKFMVYLQKENIIDESGMPKERFSAEFPKEGPSILRIQQVVRGDSAAYFCASSPPGERTEAFFGQGTRLTVV.

This chain links TRBV6-6 with TRBJ1-2; 9 bases are a match to TRBD1. The CDR3 is 14 amino acids. Trimming removed 6 bases from V and 6 bases from J; junction bases left unmatched: 8. From germline, CDR1 is MNHNY and CDR2 SVGAGI (reference sequence). The chain's CDR3 is CASSKNRGQNGYTF. As DNA, the CDR3 is TGTGCCAGCAGCAAGAACAGGGGGCAGAATGGCTACACCTTC.

The rearrangement joins TRBV30 to TRBJ1-1; TRBD1 might be the D (5 bases). V was trimmed by 0 bases and J by 8 bases, leaving 13 bases between them. CDR1 and CDR2 (germline): GTSNPN, SVGIG (reference sequence). CDR3 length equals 13 residues. The CDR3 reads CAWSVLGRGEAFF. The CDR3 DNA follows: TGTGCCTGGAGTGTACTGGGTAGGGGAGAAGCTTTCTTT.

This sequence joins TRBV4-3 and TRBJ2-1; D ambiguous. Trimming shortened V by 3 bases and J by 9 bases, and 9 bases separated the two germline ends. The germline V gene has CDR1 LGHNA and CDR2 YSLEER. The CDR3 covers 12 residues. The CDR3 DNA reads as TGCGCCAGCAGCCATAATCCCAGTGAGCAGTTCTTC. It encodes CASSHNPSEQFF.

V and J are TRBV7-3 and TRBJ1-1; the D is unclear. CDR1 is SGHTA, CDR2 FQGTGA, per germline. The V end lost 6 bases, the J end lost 4 bases, and 21 bases lay between the germline ends. The CDR3 length is 16 residues. CDR3 region: CASSDTRGRIGTEAFF. The CDR3 bases are TGTGCCAGCAGTGACACAAGAGGGCGTATCGGCACTGAAGCTTTCTTT. Using reference TRBV7-3 and TRBJ1-1 for the parts outside the CDR3, the full variable domain is GAGVSQTPSNKVTEKGKYVELRCDPISGHTALYWYRQSLGQGPEFLIYFQGTGAADDSGLPNDRFFAVRPEGSVSTLKIQRTERGDSAVYLCASSDTRGRIGTEAFFGQGTRLTVV.

This chain links TRBV30 with TRBJ1-2, with a tentative D call TRBD1 (6 bases). V was trimmed by 0 bases and J by 3 bases, leaving 14 bases between them. The CDR3 runs 15 residues. Germline V gives CDR1 GTSNPN, CDR2 SVGIG (reference sequence). This CDR3 reads CAWSVLGRGDYGYTF. The CDR3, as DNA: TGTGCCTGGAGTGTACTGGGCAGGGGCGACTATGGCTACACCTTC.

In this sample, this clone turned up once. The rearrangement links TRBV7-9 to TRBJ1-1; D call uncertain. V shed 11 bases and J shed 4 bases, with 17 bases lying between them. The CDR3 length is 13 residues. CDR1 SEHNR and CDR2 FQNEAQ come from the germline V gene (reference sequence). DNA for the CDR3: TGTGCCGGCGAAGAGGGTCTAGGCACTGAAGCTTTCTTT. It codes for CAGEEGLGTEAFF.

This chain links TRBV4-1 with TRBJ1-4; D not certain. The V gene's germline CDR1 is MGHRA and CDR2 YSYEKL. The CDR3 sequence is 16 residues long. Trimming took off 2 bases at V and 0 bases at J, with 10 bases between the two ends. The CDR3 protein is CASSQRTVATNEKLFF. The CDR3 DNA reads as TGCGCCAGCAGCCAACGGACTGTAGCAACTAATGAAAAACTGTTTTTT.

This clone was counted between two and nine times. This rearrangement joins TRBV5-6 to TRBJ2-1; 7 bases map to TRBD1. The CDR3 has 13 amino acids. Losses at the gene ends were 4 bases for V and 5 bases for J; bases not matched to a gene: 3. CDR1 SGHDT and CDR2 YYEEEE come from the germline V gene. This CDR3 reads CASSIGTDNEQFF. As DNA, the CDR3 is TGTGCCAGCAGCATCGGGACAGACAATGAGCAGTTCTTC.